These 16 T cell receptor beta chains were all obtained from the same sample, sequenced in a study of CD8+CD57+ T cells in acquired aplastic anemia. TCR beta VDJ and CDR3 profiling used genomic DNA as template. TCRdb ran MiXCR on the reads and lists one entry per CDR3 protein. This table has fewer than 250,000 distinct CDR3 sequences, approximately 50% appearing once. Patients included in sequencing had previously demonstrated CD8+CD57+ cell expansion by flow cytometry. Sample: sorted CD4+, CD8+, or CD8+CD57+ T cells (not recorded which) from PBMCs. These receptors were collected from a human donor with aplastic anemia.

This sequence joins TRBV5-4 and TRBJ2-7, with 8 nucleotides matching TRBD1. The CDR3 consists of 15 residues. Germline values: CDR1 SGHNT, CDR2 YYREEE (reference sequence). The trim removed 3 bases at V and 4 bases at J, leaving 9 bases unmatched. For the CDR3, the DNA is TGTGCCAGCAGCTATCGTGGCAGGGGGCGATACGAGCAGTACTTC. Encoded protein: CASSYRGRGRYEQYF.

This clonotype occurred many times. This chain links TRBV14 with TRBJ1-3; a possible D gene is TRBD1 (5 bases). CDR3 length equals 16 residues. Per the germline V gene, CDR1 is SGHDN and CDR2 is FVKESK. The germline V and J ends were trimmed by 0 bases and 4 bases, with 13 bases remaining between them. The CDR3 region has the DNA TGTGCCAGCAGCCAAGATGGGACTCTTATAGGAAACACCATATATTTT. Translated: CASSQDGTLIGNTIYF.

This clonotype was observed many times. V and J are TRBV6-5 and TRBJ1-1; D remains unclear. Germline V gene data show CDR1 as MNHEY and CDR2 as SVGAGI. This CDR3 region has 13 residues. Trimming took off 0 bases at V and 8 bases at J, with 10 bases between the two ends. The CDR3 DNA reads as TGTGCCAGCAGTTACTCGGGGAACTCAGAAGCTTTCTTT. It translates to CASSYSGNSEAFF.

This chain joins TRBV15 and TRBJ1-1, with 8 bases identical to TRBD1. Losses at the gene ends were 4 bases for V and 0 bases for J; bases not matched to a gene: 4. Per germline, CDR1 LNHNV and CDR2 YYDKDF (reference sequence). The CDR3 runs 15 residues. CDR3 sequence (DNA): TGTGCCACCAGCATCAGGGGGCCGATGAACACTGAAGCTTTCTTT. This codes for CATSIRGPMNTEAFF. The complete variable domain, with remaining parts taken from reference TRBV15 and TRBJ1-1, reads DAMVIQNPRYQVTQFGKPVTLSCSQTLNHNVMYWYQQKSSQAPKLLFHYYDKDFNNEADTPDNFQSRRPNTSFCFLDIRSPGLGDTAMYLCATSIRGPMNTEAFFGQGTRLTVV.

The rearrangement joins TRBV7-9 to TRBJ1-2, with D unclear. The CDR3 totals 13 residues. Germline CDR1 and CDR2: SEHNR and FQNEAQ (reference sequence). The V gene lost 2 bases and the J gene lost 8 bases, with 12 bases spanning the gap. For the CDR3, the DNA is TGTGCCAGCAGCTTATCCACTGGTTGGGGCTACACCTTC. It codes for CASSLSTGWGYTF.

This chain joins TRBV29-1 and TRBJ2-7; 11 bases are a match to TRBD2. This CDR3 region has 14 residues. J gave up 1 base and V 5 bases, and 4 bases lay outside the gene matches. Germline V gives CDR1 SQVTM, CDR2 ANQGSEA. CDR3 sequence reads: CSVTGLADSYEQYF. The CDR3 DNA is TGCAGCGTTACGGGACTAGCGGATTCCTACGAGCAGTACTTC.

This clonotype was recorded many times. The rearrangement joins TRBV7-9 to TRBJ2-3; D gene uncertain. Per the germline V gene, CDR1 is SEHNR and CDR2 is FQNEAQ (reference sequence). The length of the CDR3 is 15 residues. V was pared by 5 bases and J by 3 bases, with 15 bases between. CDR3 amino acids: CASSPSVGATDTQYF. In DNA, the CDR3 is TGTGCCAGCAGCCCCTCCGTGGGCGCAACAGATACGCAGTATTTT.

This clonotype was recorded once. The chain carries TRBV7-9 and TRBJ2-1; 7 positions match TRBD1. The J call is doubtful: the DNA matches TRBJ2-5 better. Looked up from germline, CDR1 is SEHNR and CDR2 is FQNEAQ (reference sequence). The CDR3 is made up of 13 amino acids. The CDR3 region is CASSPTGWETQYF. CDR3 in DNA: TGTGCCAGCAGCCCGACAGGGTGGGAGACCCAGTACTTC.

This chain uses TRBV6-1 with TRBJ2-3; TRBD2 matches 7 bases. V dropped 2 bases and J dropped 3; count of bases not matched to a gene: 8. Germline V lookup: CDR1 MNHNS, CDR2 SASEGT. The CDR3 has 16 amino acids. CDR3 bases: TGTGCCAGCAGTGAATTGATTGGGGGGGTGACAGATACGCAGTATTTT. Residues: CASSELIGGVTDTQYF.

This clonotype was picked up many times. The rearrangement uses TRBV20-1 and TRBJ2-1, with 11 nucleotides matching TRBD2. Germline loops: CDR1 DFQATT, CDR2 SNEGSKA (reference sequence). The CDR3 length is 14 residues. V shed 4 bases and J 7 bases; nucleotides not matched to a gene: 6. Here the CDR3 DNA reads TGCAGTGCTACAACTAGCGGGAGAAGGAATGAGCAGTTCTTC. Residues: CSATTSGRRNEQFF.

This clonotype was seen at least ten times. The V call is TRBV20-1, the J call TRBJ2-3; no firm D call. The CDR3 extends over 12 amino acids. Deletions cut 1 base from V and 7 bases from J, with 9 bases between. Germline CDR1 DFQATT, CDR2 SNEGSKA (reference sequence). CDR3 residues: CSARADSYTQYF. DNA for the CDR3: TGCAGTGCTAGAGCCGACTCTTATACGCAGTATTTT.

This clonotype was counted only a few times. V usage is TRBV6-5 and J usage is TRBJ1-5; D is ambiguous. CDR1 MNHEY and CDR2 SVGAGI come from the germline V gene. This CDR3 comprises 14 residues. V was cut by 4 bases and J by 3 bases, with 10 bases left in between. The CDR3 DNA reads TGTGCCAGCAGTTCCGGTCCTCCCAATCAGCCCCAGCATTTT. It encodes CASSSGPPNQPQHF.

Note on this clonotype: The junction departs from germline at one end; a sequencing error may be responsible. V gene TRBV6-5 combines with J gene TRBJ2-2; TRBD2 aligns across 13 bases. The CDR3 is 15 residues long. Germline V gene sequence: CDR1 MNHEY, CDR2 SVGAGI. The CDR3 DNA sequence: TGTGCCAGCAGGACTAGCGGGGGGAGGACCGGGGAGCTGTCTTGG. Translated: CASRTSGGRTGELSW.

The chain is built from TRBV29-1 and TRBJ1-4; 8 nucleotides line up with TRBD1. V lost 6 bases to trimming and J lost 7 bases; unmatched junction nucleotides: 10. CDR1 is SQVTM, CDR2 ANQGSEA, per germline. This CDR3 is built from 14 residues. DNA of the CDR3: TGCAGCGTGGATGACAGGGGTTTGAGTGAAAAACTGTTTTTT. Amino acids: CSVDDRGLSEKLFF.

The chain links TRBV29-1 to TRBJ2-1; D is possibly TRBD1 (6 bases). Trimming took off 7 bases at V and 6 bases at J, with 19 bases between the two ends. The CDR3 loop spans 14 amino acids. The germline V gene encodes CDR1 SQVTM and CDR2 ANQGSEA. In DNA form, the CDR3 reads TGCAGCGGGCACCGGGACATTTCGGTCAATGAGCAGTTCTTC. Translating it yields CSGHRDISVNEQFF.

As for this clonotype: A much larger clone lies a single base off, so this may be a read error. This sequence joins TRBV12-3 or TRBV12-4 and TRBJ2-1, with 9 bases matching TRBD1. This CDR3 is built from 14 residues. V was clipped by 6 bases and J by 8 bases; unmatched bases: 8. The CDR3 nucleotides read TGTGCCAGCAGGTGGGGACAGGGCGGGGATGAGCAGTTCTTC. It codes for CASRWGQGGDEQFF.